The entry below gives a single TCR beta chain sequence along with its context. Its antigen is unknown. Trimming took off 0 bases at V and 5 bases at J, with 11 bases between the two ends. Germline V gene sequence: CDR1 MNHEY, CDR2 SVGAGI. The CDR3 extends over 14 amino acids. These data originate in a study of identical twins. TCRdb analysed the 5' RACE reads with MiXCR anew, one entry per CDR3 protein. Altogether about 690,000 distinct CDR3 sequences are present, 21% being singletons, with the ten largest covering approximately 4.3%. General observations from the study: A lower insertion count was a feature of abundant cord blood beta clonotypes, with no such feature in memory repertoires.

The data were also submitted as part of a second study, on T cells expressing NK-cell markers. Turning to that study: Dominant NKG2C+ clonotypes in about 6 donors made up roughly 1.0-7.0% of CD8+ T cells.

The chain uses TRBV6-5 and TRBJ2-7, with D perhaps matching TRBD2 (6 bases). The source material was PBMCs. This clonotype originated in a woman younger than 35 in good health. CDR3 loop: CASSYSGDSDEQYF. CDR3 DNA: TGTGCCAGCAGTTACTCTGGGGACTCTGACGAGCAGTACTTC.